This TCR beta chain came from a study of cytomegalovirus exposure and HLA in healthy donors. Study-level points and caveats: Across all donors, roughly uniform sequencing depth was an assumption of the presence/absence analyses. TCR beta chain V- and J-gene trimming was linked, in a later analysis, to a missense variant in DCLRE1C. While the bulk of TCR sequences proved rare, some public TCRs turned up in many donors. According to reports, the classifier identified cytomegalovirus status with high specificity and sensitivity.

With regard to this clone: Its antigen is not known.

CDR3 length: 15 amino acids. Germline CDR1 and CDR2: GTSNPN and SVGIG (reference sequence). V was clipped by 5 bases and J by 0 bases; unmatched bases: 8. PCR amplification relied on 60 Vbeta primers (plus 13 Jbeta primers). Profiling relied on immunoSEQ multiplex PCR, and the TCRdb table lists in-frame clones only, not all of them. The sample lists some 190,000 clones, more than 60% occurring once. The TCR was taken from a man aged 18-30 years in good health and CMV-seronegative. Source material: PBMCs. V is TRBV30 and J is TRBJ1-2, with TRBD1 identical over 8 bases. The CDR3 reads CAWGGGQESNYGYTF. The DNA for the CDR3 is TGTGCCTGGGGTGGGGGACAGGAGTCTAACTATGGCTACACCTTC.